Listed below are T cell receptor beta chains from one sample, sequenced in a study of tumor-infiltrating lymphocytes in primary liver carcinoma. TCRdb called the multiplex PCR reads again in MiXCR, with one record for every CDR3 protein. The profile shows 330,000 or so distinct CDR3 sequences, less than 65% of them singletons. The sample taken for sequencing was peripheral blood. The receptors stem from a man aged 35 to 55 with primary liver carcinoma and hepatitis B virus infection. Each CDR3 is given with its conserved first and last residue. Each record gives: J gene, V gene, D gene, clone size, CDR3 DNA, CDR3 protein. The D gene is left open where the match is weak. Clone size is stated in some rows and not others, as once, few, many or a class when expanded.

J: TRBJ2-7; V: TRBV11-2; D: TRBD2; size: -; DNA: TGTGCCAGCAGCTTAGGCGGGAGGAGGGACGAGCGGTACTTC; CDR3: CASSLGGRRDERYF
J: TRBJ1-1; V: TRBV29-1; D: -; size: -; DNA: TGCAGCGACCAACAGGGCACAGAAGCTTTCTTT; CDR3: CSDQQGTEAFF
J: TRBJ2-2; V: TRBV4-1; D: TRBD1; size: few; DNA: TGCGCCAGCAAGGATCTGGACAGGGGGTTGACCGGAGAGCTGTTTTTT; CDR3: CASKDLDRGLTGELFF
J: TRBJ2-5; V: TRBV13; D: TRBD1; size: few; DNA: TGTGCCAGCAGCTCTAGGGACAGAATCGCTGAAGAGACCCAGTACTTC; CDR3: CASSSRDRIAEETQYF
J: TRBJ2-1; V: TRBV10-2; D: -; size: -; DNA: TGCGCCAGCAGTGAGTCGTTCGGCAATGAGCAGTTCTTC; CDR3: CASSESFGNEQFF
J: TRBJ1-4; V: TRBV5-5; D: TRBD1; size: few; DNA: TGTGCCAGCAGCTTTTGGGGGGGGACAGGGAACAATGAAAAACTGTTTTTT; CDR3: CASSFWGGTGNNEKLFF
J: TRBJ1-1; V: TRBV11-2; D: TRBD1; size: -; DNA: TGTGCCAGCAGCTTAGCCCGACAGGGATTCGTCGGTTATCACACTGGTGCTTTCTTT; CDR3: CASSLARQGFVGYHTGAFF
J: TRBJ2-2; V: TRBV11-2; D: -; size: -; DNA: TGTGCCAGCGGCCCGTCGGACAGGGAGCTGTTTTTT; CDR3: CASGPSDRELFF
J: TRBJ2-7; V: TRBV5-8; D: -; size: -; DNA: TGTGCCAGCAGCCGATCTAGGGTCTACGAGCAGTACTTC; CDR3: CASSRSRVYEQYF
J: TRBJ2-7; V: TRBV11-2; D: -; size: -; DNA: TGTGCCAGCAGCCTAGTAGGGGGGCACTCCTACGAGCAGTACTTC; CDR3: CASSLVGGHSYEQYF
J: TRBJ2-1; V: TRBV29-1; D: -; size: many; DNA: TGCAGCGTTTTAATAAGTGGCTCCTACAATGAGCAGTTCTTC; CDR3: CSVLISGSYNEQFF
J: TRBJ2-7; V: TRBV14; D: TRBD2; size: -; DNA: TGTGCCAGCAGCCACTTTATGGGAGCGGGAGATCATCAAGGGTACGTGCAGTACTTC; CDR3: CASSHFMGAGDHQGYVQYF
J: TRBJ1-1; V: TRBV7-8; D: -; size: few; DNA: TGTGCCAGCAGCTTAGCTGCTGGAGGGACTGAAGCTTTCTTT; CDR3: CASSLAAGGTEAFF
J: TRBJ1-4; V: TRBV11-2; D: -; size: -; DNA: TGTGCCTGCAGCCCGGGACGAGAAAAACTGTTTTTC; CDR3: CACSPGREKLFF
J: TRBJ1-3; V: TRBV19; D: -; size: few; DNA: TGTGCCAGTACCCCCTTGAACCGGGACTACCGGATTGGAAACACCATATATTTT; CDR3: CASTPLNRDYRIGNTIYF
J: TRBJ1-4; V: TRBV5-1; D: TRBD1; size: -; DNA: TGCGCCAGTAGCCGTGACAGGGCTGAAAAACTGTTTTTT; CDR3: CASSRDRAEKLFF
J: TRBJ2-1; V: TRBV6-5; D: -; size: -; DNA: TGTGCCAGCAGTTACTACACTATCCTCTTACGCAATGAGCACTTCTTC; CDR3: CASSYYTILLRNEHFF
J: TRBJ2-6; V: TRBV4-2; D: -; size: -; DNA: TGTACCAGCAGCCAAGGAGGGTCTGTGGCCAACGTCCTGACTTTC; CDR3: CTSSQGGSVANVLTF
J: TRBJ2-7; V: TRBV20-1; D: -; size: -; DNA: TGCAGTAGCTCTTCTAACAGCCTATCCTACGAGCAGTACTTC; CDR3: CSSSSNSLSYEQYF
J: TRBJ2-5; V: TRBV29-1; D: -; size: once; DNA: TGCAGCGTTGAAGACGACATGGGGCGCGGGGAGGCCCAGTACTTC; CDR3: CSVEDDMGRGEAQYF
J: TRBJ1-6; V: TRBV6-5; D: -; size: -; DNA: TGTGCCAGCGGTTTACGGGCTGTTTCACCCCTCCACTTT; CDR3: CASGLRAVSPLHF
J: TRBJ2-7; V: TRBV29-1; D: TRBD1; size: -; DNA: TGCAGCGTTAGTGGGAGGACAGGGGACTATGAGCAGTACTTC; CDR3: CSVSGRTGDYEQYF
J: TRBJ2-2; V: TRBV5-6; D: -; size: once; DNA: TGTGCCAGCAGCGTGCCCCCGGGACGTGACACCGGGGAGCTGTTTTTT; CDR3: CASSVPPGRDTGELFF
J: TRBJ2-7; V: TRBV4-1; D: -; size: once; DNA: TGCGCCACCGCCCGGGGCATACTTTACGAGCAGTACTTC; CDR3: CATARGILYEQYF
J: TRBJ2-5; V: TRBV4-3; D: -; size: many; DNA: TGCGCCAGCAGCCAAGCTGGGCGAGTCGGGACGGAGACCCAGTACTTC; CDR3: CASSQAGRVGTETQYF
J: TRBJ2-5; V: TRBV6-5; D: -; size: many; DNA: TGTGCCAGCAGCACCCCGGGGCGGACCCAGTACTTC; CDR3: CASSTPGRTQYF
J: TRBJ2-1; V: TRBV29-1; D: -; size: -; DNA: TGCAGCGTTGGAGGGAACGTTAATGAGCAGTTCTTC; CDR3: CSVGGNVNEQFF
J: TRBJ2-3; V: TRBV29-1; D: TRBD2; size: many; DNA: TGCAGCGGACTAGCGGGATTGGGCACAGATACGCAGTATTTT; CDR3: CSGLAGLGTDTQYF
J: TRBJ2-5; V: TRBV6-2/TRBV6-3; D: -; size: -; DNA: TGTGCCAGCAGTTACTCGAGCCCTTGGGAGAGCCAGTGCTTC; CDR3: CASSYSSPWESQCF
J: TRBJ2-3; V: TRBV6-5; D: -; size: -; DNA: TGTGCCAGCAGTTACAAGAGAGGCACAGATACGCAGTATTTT; CDR3: CASSYKRGTDTQYF
J: TRBJ2-5; V: TRBV28; D: -; size: -; DNA: TGTGCCAGCAGCCCTAGGAACCCAGAGACCCAGTACTTC; CDR3: CASSPRNPETQYF
J: TRBJ2-5; V: TRBV29-1; D: TRBD2; size: -; DNA: TGCAGCGTTGGCGAGGCAAGGGGAGGGACCCAATACTTC; CDR3: CSVGEARGGTQYF
J: TRBJ2-7; V: TRBV5-1; D: TRBD1; size: -; DNA: TGCGCCAGTAGCCAACGGACAGGGGGCTACGAGCAGTACTTC; CDR3: CASSQRTGGYEQYF
J: TRBJ2-7; V: TRBV5-6; D: -; size: -; DNA: TGTGCCAGCGGCTTACAGAGCCGGGAGCAGTACTTC; CDR3: CASGLQSREQYF
J: TRBJ2-5; V: TRBV6-7; D: TRBD1; size: -; DNA: TGTGCCAGCAGTCACTCGGACAGGGCGGTGAAGAGGACCCAGTACTTC; CDR3: CASSHSDRAVKRTQYF
J: TRBJ2-1; V: TRBV30; D: -; size: -; DNA: TGTGCCTGGAGTAAGGGGGACCACCTAACTGAGCAGTTCTTC; CDR3: CAWSKGDHLTEQFF
J: TRBJ2-3; V: TRBV19; D: -; size: -; DNA: TGTGCCAGTAGTATTCAGGGTACGGTAGATATGCAGTATTTT; CDR3: CASSIQGTVDMQYF
J: TRBJ1-1; V: TRBV6-5; D: TRBD1; size: few; DNA: TGTGCCAGCAGTAAGGACAGGCCGAACACTGAAGCTTTCTTT; CDR3: CASSKDRPNTEAFF
J: TRBJ1-3; V: TRBV11-1; D: -; size: -; DNA: TGTGCCAGCAGTCGTGGATGGGACCTCATCTCTGGAAACACCATATATTTT; CDR3: CASSRGWDLISGNTIYF
J: TRBJ2-1; V: TRBV11-1; D: -; size: few; DNA: TGTGCCAGCAGTCGTGGACCAGCAGGAATTAATGAGCAGTTCTTC; CDR3: CASSRGPAGINEQFF
J: TRBJ2-7; V: TRBV4-2; D: -; size: many; DNA: TGTGCCAGCAGCCAAGTCGGACAGTCCCACGAGCAGTACTTC; CDR3: CASSQVGQSHEQYF
J: TRBJ2-7; V: TRBV6-5; D: -; size: many; DNA: TGTGCCAGCAGTTACAACAGGGGGGGGCACGAGCAGTACTTC; CDR3: CASSYNRGGHEQYF
J: TRBJ2-3; V: TRBV7-8; D: TRBD2; size: -; DNA: TGTGCCAGCAGCTTAGGGGGGAGGGCAGATACGCAGTATTTT; CDR3: CASSLGGRADTQYF
J: TRBJ2-5; V: TRBV11-2; D: TRBD1; size: once; DNA: TGTGCCAGCATTTGGCGGACAGGGAATTCCCAAGAGACCCAGTACTTC; CDR3: CASIWRTGNSQETQYF
J: TRBJ2-7; V: TRBV10-3; D: -; size: many; DNA: TGTGCCATCAGTCCATCCTACGAGCAGTACTTC; CDR3: CAISPSYEQYF
J: TRBJ2-7; V: TRBV19; D: -; size: -; DNA: TGTGCCAGTAGGTTGGTGGCAGTAGATATTTACGAGCAGTACTTT; CDR3: CASRLVAVDIYEQYF
J: TRBJ2-3; V: TRBV6-6; D: TRBD2; size: -; DNA: TGTGTCAGCAGCAGGACTAGCGGGAGAGGCGGAGATACGCAGTATTTT; CDR3: CVSSRTSGRGGDTQYF
J: TRBJ2-1; V: TRBV6-5; D: -; size: -; DNA: TGTGTCAGCAGTTCCAGGGGGACTGAGGATGAGCAGTTCTTC; CDR3: CVSSSRGTEDEQFF
J: TRBJ1-5; V: TRBV4-1; D: -; size: -; DNA: TGCGCCAGCGGCCAAGGGCACAATCAGCCCCAGCATTTT; CDR3: CASGQGHNQPQHF
J: TRBJ1-4; V: TRBV11-2; D: -; size: many; DNA: TGTGCCAGCAGCTTTAATGGAGGAAAACTGTTTTTT; CDR3: CASSFNGGKLFF
J: TRBJ1-4; V: TRBV11-2; D: -; size: once; DNA: TGTGCCAGCAGTTTGGGGACGTACATGAATGAAAAACTGTTTTTT; CDR3: CASSLGTYMNEKLFF
J: TRBJ2-1; V: TRBV11-1; D: -; size: -; DNA: TGTGCCAACAGCCATACTAACGACGATGAGCAGTTTTTC; CDR3: CANSHTNDDEQFF